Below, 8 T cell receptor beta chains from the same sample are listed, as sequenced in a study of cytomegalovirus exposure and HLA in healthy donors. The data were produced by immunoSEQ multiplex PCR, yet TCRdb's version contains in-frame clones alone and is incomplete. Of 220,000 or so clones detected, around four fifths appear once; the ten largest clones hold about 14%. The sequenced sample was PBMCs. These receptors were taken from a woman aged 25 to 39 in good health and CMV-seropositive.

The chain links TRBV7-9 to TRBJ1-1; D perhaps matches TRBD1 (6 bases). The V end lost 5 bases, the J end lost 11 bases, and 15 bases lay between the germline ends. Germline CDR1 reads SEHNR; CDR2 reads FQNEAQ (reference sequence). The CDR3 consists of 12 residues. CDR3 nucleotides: TGTGCCAGCAGCCCGGACAGCTTTAACGCTTTCTTT. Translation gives CASSPDSFNAFF.

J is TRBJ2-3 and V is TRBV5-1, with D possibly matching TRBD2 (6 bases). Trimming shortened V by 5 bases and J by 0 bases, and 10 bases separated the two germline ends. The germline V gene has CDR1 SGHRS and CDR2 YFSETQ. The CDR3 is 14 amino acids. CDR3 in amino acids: CASREGTSTDTQYF. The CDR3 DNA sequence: TGCGCCAGCAGGGAGGGTACTAGCACAGATACGCAGTATTTT.

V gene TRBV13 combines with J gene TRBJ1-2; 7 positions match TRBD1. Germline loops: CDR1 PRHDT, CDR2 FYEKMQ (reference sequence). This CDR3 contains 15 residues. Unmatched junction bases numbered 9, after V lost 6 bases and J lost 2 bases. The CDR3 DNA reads TGTGCCAGCAGACTTACAGGGGAAAAGAACTATGGCTACACCTTC. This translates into CASRLTGEKNYGYTF. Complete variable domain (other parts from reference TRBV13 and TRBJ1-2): AAGVIQSPRHLIKEKRETATLKCYPIPRHDTVYWYQQGPGQDPQFLISFYEKMQSDKGSIPDRFSAQQFSDYHSELNMSSLELGDSALYFCASRLTGEKNYGYTFGSGTRLTVV.

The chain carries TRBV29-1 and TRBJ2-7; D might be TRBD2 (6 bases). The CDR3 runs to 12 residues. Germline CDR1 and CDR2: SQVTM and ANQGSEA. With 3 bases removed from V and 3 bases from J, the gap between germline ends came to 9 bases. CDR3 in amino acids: CSVERDGYEQYF. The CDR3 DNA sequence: TGCAGCGTTGAGCGGGATGGCTACGAGCAGTACTTC.

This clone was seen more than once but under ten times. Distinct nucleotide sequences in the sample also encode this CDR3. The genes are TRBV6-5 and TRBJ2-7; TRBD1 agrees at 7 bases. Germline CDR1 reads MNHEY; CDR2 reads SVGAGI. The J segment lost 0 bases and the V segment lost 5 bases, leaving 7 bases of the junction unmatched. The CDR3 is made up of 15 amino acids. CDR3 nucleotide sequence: TGTGCCAGCAGTCCCGACAGGGTCCCCTCCTACGAGCAGTACTTC. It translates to CASSPDRVPSYEQYF.

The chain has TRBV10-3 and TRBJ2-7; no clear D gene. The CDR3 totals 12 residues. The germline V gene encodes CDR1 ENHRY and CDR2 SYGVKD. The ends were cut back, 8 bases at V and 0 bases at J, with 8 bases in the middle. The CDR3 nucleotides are TGTGCCATCTCCGCCCTCTCCTACGAGCAGTACTTC. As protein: CAISALSYEQYF.

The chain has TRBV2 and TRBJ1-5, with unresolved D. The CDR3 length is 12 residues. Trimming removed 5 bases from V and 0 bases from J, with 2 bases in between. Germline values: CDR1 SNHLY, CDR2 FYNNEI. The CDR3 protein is CASSYSNQPQHF. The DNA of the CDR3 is TGTGCCAGCAGTTATAGCAATCAGCCCCAGCATTTT.

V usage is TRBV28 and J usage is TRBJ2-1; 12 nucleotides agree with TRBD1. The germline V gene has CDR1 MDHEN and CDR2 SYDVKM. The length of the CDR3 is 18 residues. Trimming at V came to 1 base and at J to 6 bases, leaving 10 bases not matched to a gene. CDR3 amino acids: CASSLFITGTGGPNEQFF. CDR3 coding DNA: TGTGCCAGCAGTTTATTTATCACCGGGACAGGGGGCCCCAATGAGCAGTTCTTC.